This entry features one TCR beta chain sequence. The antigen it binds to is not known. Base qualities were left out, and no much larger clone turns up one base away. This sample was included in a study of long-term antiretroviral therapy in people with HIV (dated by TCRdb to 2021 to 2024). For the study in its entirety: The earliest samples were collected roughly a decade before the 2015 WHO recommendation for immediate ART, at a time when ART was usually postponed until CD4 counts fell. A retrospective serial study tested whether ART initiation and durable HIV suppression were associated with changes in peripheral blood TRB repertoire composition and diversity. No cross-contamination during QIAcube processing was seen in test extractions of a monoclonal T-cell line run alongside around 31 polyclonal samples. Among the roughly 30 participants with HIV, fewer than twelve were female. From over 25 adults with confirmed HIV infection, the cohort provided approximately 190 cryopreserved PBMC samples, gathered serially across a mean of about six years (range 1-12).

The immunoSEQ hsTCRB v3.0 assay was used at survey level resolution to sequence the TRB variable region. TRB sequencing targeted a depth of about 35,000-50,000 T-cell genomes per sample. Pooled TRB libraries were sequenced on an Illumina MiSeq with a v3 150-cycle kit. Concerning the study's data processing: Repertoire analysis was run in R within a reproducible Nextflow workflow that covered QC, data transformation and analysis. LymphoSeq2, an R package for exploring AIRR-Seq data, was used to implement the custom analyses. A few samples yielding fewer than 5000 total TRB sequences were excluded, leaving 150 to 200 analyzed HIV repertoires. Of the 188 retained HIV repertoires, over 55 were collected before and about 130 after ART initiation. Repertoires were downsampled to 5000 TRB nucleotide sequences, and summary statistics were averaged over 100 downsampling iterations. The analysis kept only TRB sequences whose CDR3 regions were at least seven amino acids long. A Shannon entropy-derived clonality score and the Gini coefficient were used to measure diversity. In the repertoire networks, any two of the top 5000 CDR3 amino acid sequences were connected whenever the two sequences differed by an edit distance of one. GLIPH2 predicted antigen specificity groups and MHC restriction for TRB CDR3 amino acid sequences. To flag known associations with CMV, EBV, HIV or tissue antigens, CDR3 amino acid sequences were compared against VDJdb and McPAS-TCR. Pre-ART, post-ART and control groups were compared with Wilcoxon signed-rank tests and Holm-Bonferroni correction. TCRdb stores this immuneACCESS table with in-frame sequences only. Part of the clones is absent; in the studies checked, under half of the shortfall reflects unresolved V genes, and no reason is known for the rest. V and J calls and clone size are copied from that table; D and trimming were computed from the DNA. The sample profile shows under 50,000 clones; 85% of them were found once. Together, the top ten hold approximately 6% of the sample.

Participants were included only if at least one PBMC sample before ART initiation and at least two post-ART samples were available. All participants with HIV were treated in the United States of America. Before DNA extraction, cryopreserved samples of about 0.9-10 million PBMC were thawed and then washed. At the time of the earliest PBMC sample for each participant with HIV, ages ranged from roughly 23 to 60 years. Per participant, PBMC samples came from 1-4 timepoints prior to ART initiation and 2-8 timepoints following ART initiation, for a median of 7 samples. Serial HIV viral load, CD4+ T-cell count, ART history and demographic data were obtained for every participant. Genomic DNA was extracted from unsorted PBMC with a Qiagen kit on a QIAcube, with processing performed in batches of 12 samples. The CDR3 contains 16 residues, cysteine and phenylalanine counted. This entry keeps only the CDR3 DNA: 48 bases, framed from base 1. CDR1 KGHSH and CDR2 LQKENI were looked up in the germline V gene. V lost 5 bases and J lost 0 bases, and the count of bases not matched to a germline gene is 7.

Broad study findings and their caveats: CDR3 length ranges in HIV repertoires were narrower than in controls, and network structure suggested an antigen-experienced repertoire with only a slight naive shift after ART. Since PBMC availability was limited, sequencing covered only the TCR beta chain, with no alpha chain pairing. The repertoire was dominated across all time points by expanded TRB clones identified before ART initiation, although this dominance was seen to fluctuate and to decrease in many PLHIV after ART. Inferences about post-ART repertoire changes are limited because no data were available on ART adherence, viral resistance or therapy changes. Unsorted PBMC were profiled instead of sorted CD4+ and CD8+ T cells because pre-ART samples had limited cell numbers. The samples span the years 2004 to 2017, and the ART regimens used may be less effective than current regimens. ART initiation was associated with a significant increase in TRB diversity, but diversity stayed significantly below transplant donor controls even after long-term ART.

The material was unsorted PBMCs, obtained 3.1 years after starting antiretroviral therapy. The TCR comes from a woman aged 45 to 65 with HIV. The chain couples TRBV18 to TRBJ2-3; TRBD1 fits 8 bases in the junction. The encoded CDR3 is CASSSDRARSTDTQYF. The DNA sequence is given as TGTGCCAGCTCATCGGACAGGGCGAGGAGCACAGATACGCAGTATTTT.